Listed below are T cell receptor beta chains from one sample, sequenced in a study of OX40 agonist ivuxolimab in advanced cancers. Profiled with immunoSEQ multiplex PCR; TCRdb holds only in-frame clones, not every one. Of around 70,000 clones in the sample, approximately 78% were seen once. Sequenced here: CD4+ or CD8+ T cells sorted from blood, sampled in a trial of the OX40 agonist ivuxolimab. All receptors come from an adult with an advanced solid tumor such as melanoma, head and neck, liver or kidney cancer. Each CDR3 is given with its conserved first and last residue. D genes are given only for firm matches. Clone size appears in some rows only: once, few, many, or a class for an expanded clone.

V	D	J	size	DNA	CDR3
TRBV28	TRBD2	TRBJ2-7	.	TGTGCCAGCAGTTTAAGGGGGGCTAGCGGGACAGACGAGCAGTACTTC	CASSLRGASGTDEQYF
TRBV6-5	TRBD1	TRBJ1-6	.	TGTGCCAGCACCGGGGACAGGGGCAATTCACCCCTCCACTTT	CASTGDRGNSPLHF
TRBV18	TRBD1	TRBJ2-7	.	TGTGCCAGCTCACCACGGACAGGGGGCTCCTACGAGCAGTACTTC	CASSPRTGGSYEQYF
TRBV9	.	TRBJ1-2	few	TGTGCCAGCAGCGTAGCGGCAGGGAGAGGCTACACCTTC	CASSVAAGRGYTF
TRBV18	.	TRBJ1-1	.	TGTGCCAGCTCCCCCCCCGGAATTTCCTTTGAAGCTTTCTTT	CASSPPGISFEAFF
TRBV7-2	.	TRBJ1-4	few	TGTGCCAGCAGCTTTCAAGGGGGGGCTAATGAAAAACTGTTTTTT	CASSFQGGANEKLFF
TRBV6-1	TRBD1	TRBJ2-5	once	TGTGCCACCACGGTCGGGACAGCAGAAGAGACCCAGTACTTC	CATTVGTAEETQYF
TRBV11-2	.	TRBJ1-3	once	TGTGCCAGCAGCCCACAGGGAGCTGGAAACACCATATATTTT	CASSPQGAGNTIYF
TRBV5-1	.	TRBJ2-2	.	TGCGCCAGCAGCTTGCAGGGGAGGAACGGGGAGCTGTTTTTT	CASSLQGRNGELFF
TRBV28	TRBD1	TRBJ1-2	once	TGTGCCAGCAGTCCCCTGGGACAGGGAAACTATGGCTACACCTTC	CASSPLGQGNYGYTF
TRBV6-1	TRBD1	TRBJ2-1	.	TGTGCCAGCAGGAGACCGGGACAGGGTATTGATGAGCAGTTCTTC	CASRRPGQGIDEQFF
TRBV5-1	TRBD2	TRBJ2-1	.	TGCGCCAGCAGAATACTAGCGGGGCAGAGTGAGCAGTTCTTC	CASRILAGQSEQFF
TRBV4-1	.	TRBJ1-3	.	TGCGCCAGCAGCCAAGGGATCATACGGACTGGAAACACCATATATTTT	CASSQGIIRTGNTIYF
TRBV7-7	.	TRBJ2-1	.	TGTGCCAGCAGCCCCAACGGTTATGAGCAGTTCTTC	CASSPNGYEQFF
TRBV18	TRBD2	TRBJ2-3	few	TGTGCCAGCTCACCTCGACTAGCGGGGGGTGCCAGGACAGATACGCAGTATTTT	CASSPRLAGGARTDTQYF
TRBV18	.	TRBJ2-1	.	TGTGCCAGCTCACCACTACAGGGAGAAGGGTCTGAGCAGTTCTTC	CASSPLQGEGSEQFF
TRBV6-5	.	TRBJ1-2	.	TGTGCCAGCAGTTACGCCCGACACTATGGCTACACCTTC	CASSYARHYGYTF
TRBV6-4	.	TRBJ2-3	.	TGTGCCAGCAGTCCTACCGGGACTAGCACAGATACGCAGTATTTT	CASSPTGTSTDTQYF
TRBV5-6	TRBD1	TRBJ2-7	.	TGTGCCAGCAGCCCGACAGGGGGCCATTCCTACGAGCAGTACTTC	CASSPTGGHSYEQYF
TRBV2	TRBD1	TRBJ1-1	.	TGTGCCGACGGACAGGGTAACACTGAAGCTTTCTTT	CADGQGNTEAFF
TRBV5-4	TRBD2	TRBJ2-7	few	TGTGCCAGCAGCTTGGGGGGACTAGCGGGGTCCTACGAGCAGTACTTC	CASSLGGLAGSYEQYF
TRBV28	.	TRBJ1-2	.	TGTGCCAGCAGTTACAACAGGGTTGTCTATGGCTACACCTTC	CASSYNRVVYGYTF
TRBV19	.	TRBJ1-3	.	TGTGCCAGTAGTCTACAATTACAGGGAAACACCATATATTTT	CASSLQLQGNTIYF
TRBV2	TRBD1	TRBJ1-4	.	TGTGCCAGCAGTCAATACAGGGGGACTAATGAAAAACTGTTTTTT	CASSQYRGTNEKLFF
TRBV5-1	.	TRBJ2-5	.	TGCGCCAGCAGCTTGAGCGGGGAGACCCAGTACTTC	CASSLSGETQYF
TRBV4-2	.	TRBJ1-6	few	TGTGCCAGCAGCCCGACTTGGGACCATGCCTCACCCCTCCACTTT	CASSPTWDHASPLHF
TRBV7-6	TRBD1	TRBJ2-7	.	TGTGCCAGCAGCCGCGGGACAGGGACCATCTACGAGCAGTACTTC	CASSRGTGTIYEQYF
TRBV7-2	.	TRBJ1-1	few	TGTGCCAGCAGCCCCCCGTGGACTGAAGCTTTCTTT	CASSPPWTEAFF
TRBV10-1	.	TRBJ2-1	many	TGCGCCAGCCGGAGGGGCGATGAGCAGTTCTTC	CASRRGDEQFF
TRBV5-1	TRBD1	TRBJ2-7	.	TGCGCCAGCAGCTCCGACGGGACAGGGAGCGAGCAGTACTTC	CASSSDGTGSEQYF
TRBV7-6	.	TRBJ2-3	once	TGTGCCAGCAGCTTAAGAAGACACACAGATACGCAGTATTTT	CASSLRRHTDTQYF
TRBV4-1	TRBD1	TRBJ2-4	once	TGCGCCAGTAAACAACAAAACGGGGGGACAGGGTATCAGTACTTC	CASKQQNGGTGYQYF
TRBV18	.	TRBJ2-3	.	TGTGCCAGCTCACCAAGGGGCAGAACTAGCACAGATACGCAGTATTTT	CASSPRGRTSTDTQYF
TRBV5-4	TRBD1	TRBJ1-1	.	TGTGCCAGCAGCGAGACAGGGGCTATGAACACTGAAGCTTTCTTT	CASSETGAMNTEAFF
TRBV18	TRBD1	TRBJ2-6	.	TGTGCCAGCTCACCAGGGACAGGGACCTCTGGGGCCAACGTCCTGACTTTC	CASSPGTGTSGANVLTF
TRBV19	TRBD2	TRBJ2-3	.	TGTGCCAGTAGTAGACTAGCGTCGACAGATACGCAGTATTTT	CASSRLASTDTQYF
TRBV5-1	.	TRBJ2-1	.	TGCGCCAGCAGCTCGCTCGACGGGACAATCCGCAATGAGCAGTTCTTC	CASSSLDGTIRNEQFF
TRBV5-6	.	TRBJ2-5	.	TGTGCCAGCAGCTTGACCCGGGGGTGGGTAGAGACCCAGTACTTC	CASSLTRGWVETQYF
TRBV7-2	TRBD1	TRBJ1-2	.	TGTGCCAGCAGCCAGGACAGGAACTATGGCTACACCTTC	CASSQDRNYGYTF
TRBV19	.	TRBJ2-2	.	TGTGCCAGTAGTGAAGGGGCGGGTGGCGGGGAGCTGTTTTTT	CASSEGAGGGELFF
TRBV4-2	TRBD2	TRBJ2-1	.	TGTGCCAGCAGCCTAGTGACTAGCGGGAGGGAGGGATACAATGAGCAGTTCTTC	CASSLVTSGREGYNEQFF
TRBV11-3	.	TRBJ2-1	.	TGTGCCAGCAGCTCAAGCCCCCAGAATGAGCAGTTCTTC	CASSSSPQNEQFF
TRBV7-8	TRBD2	TRBJ2-7	.	TGTGCCAGCAGCAGGGGCGGGGGGGTGAACACTGGCGAGCAGTACTTC	CASSRGGGVNTGEQYF
TRBV9	TRBD1	TRBJ2-3	.	TGTGCCAGCAGCGTGAGACAGGGGGCAGATACGCAGTATTTT	CASSVRQGADTQYF
TRBV13	TRBD1	TRBJ2-7	.	TGTGCCAGCAGCCCCGGGACAGTTAGGAACGAGCAGTACTTC	CASSPGTVRNEQYF
TRBV4-2	.	TRBJ1-2	once	TGTGCCAGCAGCCAAGATCAGCAGGACTTTAACTATGGCTACACCTTC	CASSQDQQDFNYGYTF
TRBV5-1	.	TRBJ2-5	.	TGCGCCAGCAGCTTGGGGACACCCCAAGAGACCCAGTACTTC	CASSLGTPQETQYF
TRBV14	TRBD1	TRBJ2-7	.	TGTGCCAGCAGCCCTCGGACAGGGGGGTACGAGCAGTACTTC	CASSPRTGGYEQYF
TRBV14	TRBD1	TRBJ2-3	few	TGTGCCAGCAGCCAAGATAGTGGGACAGGGTTCGCAGATACGCAGTATTTT	CASSQDSGTGFADTQYF
TRBV11-2	.	TRBJ2-4	few	TGTGCCAGCAGCTTACTTCGGTCCCCCGGCAAAAACATTCAGTACTTC	CASSLLRSPGKNIQYF
TRBV5-1	.	TRBJ1-4	.	TGCGCCAGCAGCTTGCAGGGTTCTGATGAAAAACTGTTTTTT	CASSLQGSDEKLFF
TRBV19	TRBD1	TRBJ2-5	.	TGTGCCAGTAGTTCGACCAGGGGGCTAGAGACCCAGTACTTC	CASSSTRGLETQYF
TRBV7-7	TRBD2	TRBJ2-5	.	TGTGCCAGCAGCAACCGGGGGGGACAAGAGACCCAGTACTTC	CASSNRGGQETQYF
TRBV2	TRBD2	TRBJ2-5	.	TGTGCCAGCAGTGTGGATAGCGGGTTCCAAGAGACCCAGTACTTC	CASSVDSGFQETQYF
TRBV11-3	.	TRBJ2-3	.	TGTGCCAGCAGCTTAGGAGACAGGCCAGATACGCAGTATTTT	CASSLGDRPDTQYF
TRBV27	.	TRBJ1-6	.	TGTGCCAGCAGTTTAGGGTATAATTCACCCCTCCACTTT	CASSLGYNSPLHF
TRBV28	.	TRBJ2-7	.	TGTGCCAGCACCTCAGACAGGTTCGAGCAGTACTTC	CASTSDRFEQYF
TRBV6-1	TRBD2	TRBJ2-2	.	TGTGCCAGCAAGACTAGCCCGTTTGACGTCGGGGAGCTGTTTTTT	CASKTSPFDVGELFF